This is a list of T cell receptor beta chains from one sample in a study of blood T cell repertoires in COVID-19. Assay used: immunoSEQ multiplex PCR; TCRdb lists only in-frame clones, some missing. The table has 87,000 or so clones, more than 75% seen once. Sequencing input: peripheral blood. The origin of the receptors is a woman older than 75 with acute or convalescent COVID-19. Both conserved end residues are part of each CDR3. D genes are given only for firm matches. The size entry is marked missing in some rows and otherwise reads once, few, many or a size class.

cdr3_length,clone_size,d_call,j_call,v_call,cdr3_aa,cdr3_nt
13,.,.,TRBJ2-1,TRBV11-3,CASSLNQGDEQFF,TGTGCCAGCAGCTTAAACCAGGGTGATGAGCAGTTCTTC
15,.,TRBD2,TRBJ2-1,TRBV3-1/TRBV3-2,CASSPSGRYGDEQFF,TGTGCCAGCAGCCCTAGCGGGAGATACGGTGACGAGCAGTTCTTC
17,.,TRBD1,TRBJ1-4,TRBV5-1,CASSLAPGQGTNEKLFF,TGCGCCAGCAGCTTGGCCCCAGGACAGGGAACTAATGAAAAACTGTTTTTT
16,few,TRBD2,TRBJ2-3,TRBV5-1,CASSVGGTSGTDTQYF,TGCGCCAGCAGCGTCGGAGGGACTAGCGGTACAGATACGCAGTATTTT
15,.,.,TRBJ2-1,TRBV7-9,CASSLGLGEISEQFF,TGTGCCAGCAGCTTAGGTCTAGGAGAGATCAGTGAGCAGTTCTTC
15,.,TRBD2,TRBJ2-2,TRBV19,CASKASGTRTGELFF,TGTGCCAGTAAAGCTAGCGGGACGAGGACCGGGGAGCTGTTTTTT
16,.,TRBD1,TRBJ1-1,TRBV14,CASSRKTGALDTEAFF,TGTGCCAGCAGCCGTAAAACAGGGGCCCTAGACACTGAAGCTTTCTTT
15,.,.,TRBJ1-1,TRBV7-2,CASSLRAGLGTEAFF,TGTGCCAGCAGCTTAAGGGCGGGATTGGGTACTGAAGCTTTCTTT
22,.,.,TRBJ1-3,TRBV6-7,CASSYRRWGPGERTYSGNTIYF,TGTGCCAGCAGTTACCGCCGGTGGGGGCCAGGGGAACGGACCTACTCTGGAAACACCATATATTTT
16,.,TRBD2,TRBJ2-3,TRBV5-1,CASSLEAGGGGNTQYF,TGCGCCAGCAGCTTGGAAGCGGGAGGGGGTGGAAATACGCAGTATTTT
15,.,.,TRBJ2-1,TRBV3-1/TRBV3-2,CASSQELADYNEQFF,TGTGCCAGCAGCCAAGAACTAGCCGACTACAATGAGCAGTTCTTC
13,.,.,TRBJ2-7,TRBV7-8,CASSLVQGGEQYF,TGTGCCAGCAGCTTAGTTCAGGGAGGCGAGCAGTACTTC
15,.,TRBD1,TRBJ1-1,TRBV18,CASSPNRDSRRGAFF,TGTGCCAGCTCACCCAACCGGGACAGCCGGAGGGGAGCTTTCTTT
15,.,.,TRBJ2-3,TRBV19,CASSIGRDGTDTQYF,TGTGCCAGTAGTATAGGGAGGGACGGCACAGATACGCAGTATTTT
18,.,.,TRBJ2-3,TRBV29-1,CSVEDWGAGAPNTDTQYF,TGCAGCGTTGAAGATTGGGGCGCGGGGGCGCCGAACACAGATACGCAGTATTTT
15,.,.,TRBJ1-2,TRBV4-1,CASSHPGSSYYGYTF,TGCGCCAGCAGCCACCCTGGGAGCAGCTACTATGGCTACACCTTC
13,.,TRBD1,TRBJ1-3,TRBV30,CAWVKTGTDTIYF,TGTGCCTGGGTCAAGACAGGGACAGACACCATATATTTT
12,.,TRBD2,TRBJ2-1,TRBV6-2/TRBV6-3,CASSFFGGATVF,TGTGCCAGCAGTTTTTTCGGGGGGGCCACAGTCTTC
14,.,.,TRBJ1-2,TRBV18,CASSPDRSNYGYTF,TGTGCCAGCTCACCAGACAGGTCTAACTATGGCTACACCTTC
14,.,.,TRBJ1-5,TRBV19,CASSPRQGNQPQHF,TGTGCCAGTAGTCCCAGACAGGGCAATCAGCCCCAGCATTTT
12,.,.,TRBJ2-3,TRBV6-1,CASSEAAVTQYF,TGTGCCAGCAGTGAAGCGGCAGTTACGCAGTATTTT
13,.,.,TRBJ1-2,TRBV6-5,CASSYSPRAGYTF,TGTGCCAGCAGTTACTCCCCCAGGGCCGGCTACACCTTC
14,once,.,TRBJ2-7,TRBV6-2/TRBV6-3,CASSPGTVTYEQYF,TGTGCCAGCAGCCCCGGGACTGTCACCTACGAGCAGTACTTC
15,.,.,TRBJ1-1,TRBV23-1,CASSQLGGEGTEAFF,TGCGCCAGCAGTCAATTGGGGGGGGAGGGCACTGAAGCTTTCTTT
13,.,.,TRBJ1-2,TRBV19,CAIRVLGGYGYTF,TGTGCCATTAGGGTTCTCGGCGGCTATGGCTACACCTTC
13,.,TRBD1,TRBJ2-5,TRBV6-6,CASSPTGGETQYF,TGTGCCAGCAGTCCGACAGGGGGTGAGACCCAGTACTTC
13,once,.,TRBJ1-1,TRBV28,CASNTLLNTEAFF,TGTGCCAGCAATACTCTACTGAACACTGAAGCTTTCTTT
12,.,.,TRBJ2-5,TRBV2,CASRDSGETQYF,TGTGCCAGCAGGGACAGTGGAGAGACCCAGTACTTC
14,few,TRBD2,TRBJ2-7,TRBV7-8,CASSSSGGWYEQYF,TGTGCCAGCAGCTCCTCGGGGGGATGGTACGAGCAGTACTTC
15,.,TRBD2,TRBJ2-5,TRBV9,CASSVAGGAGETQYF,TGTGCCAGCAGCGTAGCGGGGGGGGCGGGGGAGACCCAGTACTTC
20,.,TRBD2,TRBJ2-2,TRBV27,CASSLSAAGVFLGGTGELFF,TGTGCCAGCAGTTTATCCGCAGCGGGGGTGTTTCTTGGTGGGACCGGGGAGCTGTTTTTT
13,.,TRBD2,TRBJ2-1,TRBV19,CASSRGTSTEQFF,TGTGCCAGTAGTCGAGGGACTAGCACTGAGCAGTTCTTC
13,.,TRBD2,TRBJ2-1,TRBV30,CAWSGSGANEQFF,TGTGCCTGGAGTGGGAGCGGGGCCAATGAGCAGTTCTTC
15,.,TRBD2,TRBJ2-7,TRBV7-2,CASSLGGGGSYEQYF,TGTGCCAGCAGCTTAGGGGGGGGAGGTAGTTACGAGCAGTACTTC
17,.,TRBD1,TRBJ2-1,TRBV7-3,CASSPQPTGRYHNEQFF,TGTGCCAGCAGCCCACAGCCGACAGGGCGTTACCACAATGAGCAGTTCTTC
14,once,.,TRBJ1-6,TRBV14,CASSQARYNSPLHF,TGTGCCAGCAGCCAAGCACGGTATAATTCACCCCTCCACTTT
14,.,.,TRBJ1-3,TRBV10-3,CAISKQGSGNTIYF,TGTGCCATCTCAAAACAGGGTTCTGGAAACACCATATATTTT